This T cell receptor beta chain originates from a study of monozygotic twins with inflammatory bowel disease. Study findings and constraints: Varying immunosuppressive regimens may have increased patient repertoire variability. Using the inverse Simpson index, IBD patients had lower TCRbeta diversity than healthy co-twins.

Per TCR library, around 3,600 ng of total RNA was used. UMIs were attached via template switching, each with a 6-nucleotide sample barcode. TCRdb reprocessed the 5' RACE reads; each CDR3 protein has one entry and no DNA is given. The repertoire table contains more than 300,000 distinct CDR3 sequences. In germline, CDR1 is SGHAT, CDR2 FQNNGV. The CDR3 runs to 16 residues. In regard to this clonotype: Its specificity is not known.

This TCR derives from a human donor with ulcerative colitis or Crohn's disease, or a healthy co-twin of an affected twin (not recorded which). The sample comprised blood. The gene calls are TRBV11-2 and TRBJ2-1; TCRdb's assignment of TRBD2 cannot be checked, as there is no DNA. The CDR3: CASSLDAGTSVNEQFF.